This is a list of T cell receptor beta chains from one sample in a study of early stage breast cancer tumors. The repertoire was sequenced with immunoSEQ multiplex PCR; TCRdb's copy has only in-frame clones and lacks some. The top ten hold 9.5% to 15% of the sample, which has approximately 30,000 clones, 75% to 85% seen once. What was sequenced was blood. These receptor sequences come from a person aged 55-75 years with breast cancer. Both conserved end residues are trimmed from each CDR3.

v_call cdr3_aa
TRBV27 ASRRTGVMGGYT
TRBV6-1 ASSEIGVTSPLH
TRBV7-2 ASSLLAGAYEQY
TRBV11-3 ASSGGGSSYNEQF
TRBV9 ASSAVLTANTEAF
TRBV6-5 ASSSSTTGPNYGYT
TRBV6-5 ASSKGDRVMGEAF
TRBV30 AWSVGTSIFEQY
TRBV19 ASSMGAAYEQY
TRBV30 AWSAAVGATIQY
TRBV7-9 ASSPPVVNTEAF
TRBV4-3 ASSQEGKVGGGTPGRNQPQH
TRBV5-8 ASSLARGNQPQH
TRBV29-1 SVRRLAGELEQY
TRBV4-3 ASSPLGAGVGDYNEQF
TRBV19 ASRREETQY
TRBV9 ASSPRSGVAYNEQF
TRBV5-6 ASSLAGYDSTEQY
TRBV11-2 ASSPTSGSVYEQY
TRBV1 TSSPASGTNQETQY
TRBV5-4 ASSPGGGGYEQY
TRBV6-1 ASSAGDTRI
TRBV7-6 ASSEQGSNTEAF
TRBV4-3 ASSQKRTGKKRYGYT
TRBV2 ASSGTGINYGYT
TRBV7-3 ASSYSGTGGGYT
TRBV29-1 SVARRGEQF
TRBV27 ASSLSLPDRGTNEQF
TRBV18 ASSQYRSEAF
TRBV7-8 ASSLVGTSASEQF
TRBV27 ASRITPGTSGSYEQY
TRBV30 AWKSGGRTEAF
TRBV28 ASNSDEKLF
TRBV15 ATSRDRVPYEQY